The T cell receptor beta chain under discussion was sequenced for a study of a mutant IDH1 vaccine in newly diagnosed glioma. Germline loops: CDR1 ENHRY, CDR2 SYGVKD. The CDR3 spans 11 residues. Trimming stripped 11 bases from V and 3 bases from J, with 10 bases between. This clone has only one observation. The antigen remains unidentified. Time point here: week 35, safety follow-up. What each vaccine dose contained was 300 ug of mutant IDH1 20-mer peptide, accompanied by topical imiquimod. Donors had new WHO grade 3 or 4 IDH1-mutant, ATRX-lost astrocytomas. This table comes from immunoSEQ multiplex PCR, and its TCRdb copy is limited to in-frame clones, with some not included. The data show about 50,000 clones, with 85% to 95% seen just once and more than 2% held by the top ten. Findings and limits, study-wide: Overall, roughly 95% of patients had vaccine-induced immune responses.

This chain joins TRBV10-3 and TRBJ1-1; no definite D call. The sample consisted of PBMCs, taken from a glioma patient whose treatment included an IDH1 peptide vaccine. The TCR sequence derives from a man aged 50-59 years with glioma. CDR3 coding DNA: TGTGCCTCCCGGAAGGACACTGAAGCTTTCTTT. It yields the protein CASRKDTEAFF.